The next 5 T cell receptor beta chains were all read from a single sample in a study of T cell changes during pregnancy in multiple sclerosis. The table came from immunoSEQ multiplex PCR; TCRdb's copy has only in-frame clones and leaves some out. The sample lists about 52,000 clones, 80% to 95% occurring once. The source material was CD4+ T cells from peripheral blood mononuclear cells, sampled in the third trimester of pregnancy. These receptors were taken from a female donor with multiple sclerosis, enrolled in a pregnancy study.

The sample holds a few counts of this clone. The rearrangement uses TRBV9 and TRBJ1-4; D is uncertain. Trimming removed 1 base at V and 5 bases at J, with 6 bases between. CDR3 length equals 13 residues. The germline CDR1 and CDR2 sequences are SGDLS and YYNGEE. CDR3 sequence reads: CASSVRENEKLFF. Written as DNA, the CDR3 is TGTGCCAGCAGCGTAAGGGAGAATGAAAAACTGTTTTTT.

This rearrangement joins TRBV25-1 to TRBJ2-5; 15 nucleotides align to TRBD2. CDR3 length: 17 residues. Germline loops: CDR1 MGHDK, CDR2 SYGVNS. V lost 3 bases, J lost 5 bases, and 7 bases stayed unmatched. The CDR3 region has the DNA TGTGCCAGCAGTGAGGGACTAGCGGGGGGCCCCCGGGAGACCCAGTACTTC. Encoded protein: CASSEGLAGGPRETQYF.

The chain carries TRBV6-1 and TRBJ1-5, with 8 bases that match TRBD1. The CDR3 consists of 15 residues. Germline CDR1 MNHNS, CDR2 SASEGT. V lost 1 base to trimming and J lost 9 bases; unmatched junction nucleotides: 8. The CDR3, as DNA: TGTGCCAGCAGTGAAGGGGGACAGGCCGTTAGGCCCCAGCATTTT. Encoded protein: CASSEGGQAVRPQHF.

The chain employs TRBV7-9 and TRBJ1-2, with 9 nucleotides matching TRBD1. There are 16 residues in the CDR3. V shed 1 base and J 4 bases; nucleotides not matched to a gene: 7. CDR1 is SEHNR and CDR2 is FQNEAQ in the germline V gene (reference sequence). The DNA of the CDR3 is TGTGCCAGCAGCTTAGTCCCCCGGACAGGGGTCTATGGCTACACCTTC. Its translation: CASSLVPRTGVYGYTF.

This chain joins TRBV9 and TRBJ2-6; no definite D call. CDR1 and CDR2 (germline): SGDLS, YYNGEE. V was cut by 4 bases and J by 0 bases, with 8 bases left in between. This CDR3 is 15 amino acids long. The CDR3 loop reads CASSLDNSGANVLTF. DNA for the CDR3: TGTGCCAGCAGCTTAGACAACTCTGGGGCCAACGTCCTGACTTTC.